Sequencing of this T cell receptor beta chain was carried out in a study of T cell responses to AZD1222 COVID-19 vaccine. Study-wide results and limits: The peak T cell response came first, and repertoires were sampled only after it. Of the AZD1222 recipients, only five to seven were seropositive at baseline.

Clones were read by immunoSEQ multiplex PCR, and TCRdb kept only the in-frame ones, dropping some. Among roughly 51,000 clones, 89% were seen once, and the ten largest hold approximately 15%. Details on this clone: What it binds is unknown.

The CDR3 contains 18 residues. The V gene lost 1 base and the J gene lost 3 bases, with 19 bases spanning the gap. The germline gives CDR1 LGHNA, CDR2 YSLEER. The chain joins TRBV4-3 to TRBJ1-5; perhaps TRBD1 as D (5 bases). The clonotype comes from an adult who received the AZD1222 COVID-19 vaccine. Sequences were derived from peripheral blood, sampled 28 days after the second AZD1222 dose. DNA for the CDR3: TGCGCCAGCAGCCAAGTTGCGGGGAAGGGGTATCCCAATCAGCCCCAGCATTTT. Translating it yields CASSQVAGKGYPNQPQHF.